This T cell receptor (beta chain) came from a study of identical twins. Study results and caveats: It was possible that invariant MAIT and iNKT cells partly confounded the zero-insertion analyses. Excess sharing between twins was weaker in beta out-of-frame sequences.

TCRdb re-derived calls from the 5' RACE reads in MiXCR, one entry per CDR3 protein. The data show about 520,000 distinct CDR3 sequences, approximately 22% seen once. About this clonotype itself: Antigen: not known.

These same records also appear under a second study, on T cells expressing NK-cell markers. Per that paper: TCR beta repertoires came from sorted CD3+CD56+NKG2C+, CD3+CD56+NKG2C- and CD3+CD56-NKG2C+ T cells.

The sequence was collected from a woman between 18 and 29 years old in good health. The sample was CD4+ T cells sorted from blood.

DNA of the CDR3: TGCAGTGCTAGTAGCGGGAGCATCTACAATGAGCAGTTCTTC. Protein: CSASSGSIYNEQFF. The V gene is TRBV20-1, the J gene TRBJ2-1; 9 positions agree with TRBD2. Looked up from germline, CDR1 is DFQATT and CDR2 is SNEGSKA (reference sequence). The V segment lost 3 bases and the J segment 3 bases; nucleotides outside the gene matches: 3. This CDR3 has 14 residues.